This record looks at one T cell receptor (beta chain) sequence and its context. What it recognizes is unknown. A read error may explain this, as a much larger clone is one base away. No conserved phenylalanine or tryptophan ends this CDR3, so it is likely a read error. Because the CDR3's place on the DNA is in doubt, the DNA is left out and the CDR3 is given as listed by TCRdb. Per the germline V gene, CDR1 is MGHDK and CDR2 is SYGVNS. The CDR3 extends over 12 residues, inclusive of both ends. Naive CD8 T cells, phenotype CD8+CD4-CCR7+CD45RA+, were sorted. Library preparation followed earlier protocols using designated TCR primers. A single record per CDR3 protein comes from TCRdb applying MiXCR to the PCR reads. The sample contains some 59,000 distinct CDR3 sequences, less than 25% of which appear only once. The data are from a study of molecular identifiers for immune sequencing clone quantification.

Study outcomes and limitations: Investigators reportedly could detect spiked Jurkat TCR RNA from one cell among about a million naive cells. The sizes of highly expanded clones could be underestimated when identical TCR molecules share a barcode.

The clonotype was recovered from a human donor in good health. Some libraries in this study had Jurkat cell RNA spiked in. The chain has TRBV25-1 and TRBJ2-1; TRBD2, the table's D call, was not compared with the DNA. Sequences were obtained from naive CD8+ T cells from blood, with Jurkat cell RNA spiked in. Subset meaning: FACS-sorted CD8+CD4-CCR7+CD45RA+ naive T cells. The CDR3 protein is CASSDPLGFWFS.